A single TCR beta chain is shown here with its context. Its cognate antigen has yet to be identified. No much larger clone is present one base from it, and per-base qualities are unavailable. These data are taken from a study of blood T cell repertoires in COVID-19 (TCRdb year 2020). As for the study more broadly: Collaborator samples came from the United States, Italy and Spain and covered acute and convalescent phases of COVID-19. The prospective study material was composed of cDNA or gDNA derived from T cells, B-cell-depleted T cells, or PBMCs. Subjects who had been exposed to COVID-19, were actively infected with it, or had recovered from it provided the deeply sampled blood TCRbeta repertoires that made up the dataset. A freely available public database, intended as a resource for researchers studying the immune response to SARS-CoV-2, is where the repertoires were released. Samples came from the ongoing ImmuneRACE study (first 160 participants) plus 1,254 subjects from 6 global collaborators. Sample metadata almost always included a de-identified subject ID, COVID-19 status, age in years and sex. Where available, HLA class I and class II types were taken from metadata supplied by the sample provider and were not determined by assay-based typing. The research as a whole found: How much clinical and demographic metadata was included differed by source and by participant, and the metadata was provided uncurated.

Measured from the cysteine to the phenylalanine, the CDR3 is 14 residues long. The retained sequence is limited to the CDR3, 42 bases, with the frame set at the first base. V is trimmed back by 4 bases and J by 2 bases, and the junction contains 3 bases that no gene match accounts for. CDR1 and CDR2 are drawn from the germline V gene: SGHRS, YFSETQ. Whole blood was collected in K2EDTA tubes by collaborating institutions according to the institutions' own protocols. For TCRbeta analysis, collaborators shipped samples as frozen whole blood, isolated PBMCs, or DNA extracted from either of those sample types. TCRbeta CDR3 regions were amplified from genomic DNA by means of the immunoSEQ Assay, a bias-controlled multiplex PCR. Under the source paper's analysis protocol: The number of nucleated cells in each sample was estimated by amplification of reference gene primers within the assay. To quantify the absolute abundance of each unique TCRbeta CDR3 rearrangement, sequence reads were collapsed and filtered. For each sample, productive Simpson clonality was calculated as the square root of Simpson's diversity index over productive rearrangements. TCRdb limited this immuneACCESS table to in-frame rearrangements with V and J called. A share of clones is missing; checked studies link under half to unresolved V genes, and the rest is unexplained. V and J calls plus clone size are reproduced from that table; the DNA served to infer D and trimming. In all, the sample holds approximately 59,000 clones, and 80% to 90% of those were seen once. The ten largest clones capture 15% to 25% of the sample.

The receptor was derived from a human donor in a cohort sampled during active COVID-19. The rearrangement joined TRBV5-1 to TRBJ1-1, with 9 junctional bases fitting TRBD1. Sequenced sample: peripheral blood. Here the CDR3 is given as CASSRTGANTEAFF. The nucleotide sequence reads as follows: TGCGCCAGCAGCCGGACAGGGGCCAACACTGAAGCTTTCTTT.